These T cell receptor beta chains were read from a single sample in a study of memory CD8 T cells in hepatitis C reinfection. Profiled with immunoSEQ multiplex PCR; TCRdb holds only in-frame clones, not every one. The sample lists just over 50,000 clones; about nine tenths were seen once. The specimen sequenced was naive CD8+ T cells sorted from blood. Every receptor here comes from a man aged 18 to 35 with hepatitis C virus infection. CDR3s include the opening cysteine and the closing phenylalanine or tryptophan. D genes are given only for firm matches. Rows give clone size only sometimes, using once, few, many, or a class for an expanded clone.

V	D	size	J	CDR3	DNA
TRBV5-1	.	.	TRBJ2-5	CASSFWARDSGDTQETQYF	TGCGCCAGCAGCTTTTGGGCGCGCGACTCGGGGGATACACAAGAGACCCAGTACTTC
TRBV27	TRBD2	.	TRBJ2-1	CASRGVASGSRGEQFF	TGTGCCAGCAGAGGAGTTGCTAGCGGGAGTAGGGGTGAGCAGTTCTTC
TRBV13	TRBD1	.	TRBJ1-2	CATRATGEYDSGYTF	TGCGCCACCAGGGCTACAGGGGAGTACGACTCTGGCTACACCTTC
TRBV4-2	TRBD2	.	TRBJ2-3	CASSPLAGGITDTQYF	TGTGCCAGCAGCCCACTAGCGGGAGGGATCACAGATACGCAGTATTTT
TRBV19	TRBD1	.	TRBJ2-7	CASSGPLTGDYEQYF	TGTGCCAGTAGTGGCCCTCTGACAGGGGACTACGAGCAGTACTTC
TRBV2	.	.	TRBJ2-4	CASSDWGGGIQYF	TGTGCCAGCAGTGATTGGGGGGGCGGCATTCAGTACTTC
TRBV7-6	.	.	TRBJ2-2	CASSPKGGANTGELFF	TGTGCCAGCAGCCCGAAGGGCGGGGCGAACACCGGGGAGCTGTTTTTT
TRBV28	.	.	TRBJ2-1	CASSLGAIQFF	TGTGCCAGCAGTTTGGGGGCCATCCAGTTCTTC
TRBV6-6	.	.	TRBJ2-7	CASSYPGQPYEQYF	TGTGCCAGCAGTTACCCCGGACAGCCGTACGAGCAGTACTTC
TRBV29-1	TRBD2	.	TRBJ2-1	CSVPSGGANEQFF	TGCAGCGTTCCTAGCGGGGGGGCCAATGAGCAGTTCTTC
TRBV19	.	.	TRBJ2-1	CASSITNYNEQFF	TGTGCCAGTAGTATCACAAACTACAATGAGCAGTTCTTC
TRBV7-9	TRBD2	.	TRBJ2-1	CASSLGTSEYNEQFF	TGTGCCAGCAGCTTAGGGACTAGCGAATACAATGAGCAGTTCTTC
TRBV6-5	.	.	TRBJ1-2	CASSLGSGGYGYTF	TGTGCCAGCAGCCTCGGGTCGGGGGGCTATGGCTACACCTTC
TRBV5-1	TRBD1	.	TRBJ2-7	CASSHGTGGSYEQYF	TGCGCCAGCAGCCACGGGACAGGGGGATCCTACGAGCAGTACTTC
TRBV29-1	.	.	TRBJ1-2	CSAPSAGGYTF	TGCAGCGCCCCCAGTGCGGGTGGCTACACCTTC
TRBV7-9	.	.	TRBJ2-3	CASSSRGPDTQYF	TGTGCCAGCAGCTCGCGGGGGCCAGATACGCAGTATTTT
TRBV5-4	.	.	TRBJ1-1	CAPGEAGAEAFF	TGTGCCCCCGGGGAGGCGGGAGCTGAAGCTTTCTTT
TRBV7-6	.	.	TRBJ1-2	CASSLEAGDYGYTF	TGTGCCAGCAGCTTAGAGGCAGGGGACTATGGCTACACCTTC
TRBV18	TRBD2	.	TRBJ2-1	CASSPIAGGPGNEQFF	TGTGCCAGCTCACCCATAGCGGGGGGGCCGGGAAATGAGCAGTTCTTC
TRBV7-3	TRBD1	.	TRBJ2-7	CASSSPGTGSETYEQYF	TGTGCCAGCAGCTCCCCGGGGACAGGGTCGGAAACCTACGAGCAGTACTTC
TRBV5-3	TRBD1	.	TRBJ2-1	CARSLVRQGQGNNEQFF	TGTGCCAGAAGCTTGGTCCGACAGGGCCAGGGCAACAATGAGCAGTTCTTC
TRBV28	TRBD2	.	TRBJ2-1	CASSISGTNNEQFF	TGTGCCAGCAGTATTAGCGGGACAAACAATGAGCAGTTCTTC
TRBV19	.	once	TRBJ1-2	CASSISWTRNSGYGYTF	TGTGCCAGTAGTATCTCCTGGACAAGGAACTCTGGCTATGGCTACACCTTC
TRBV2	TRBD2	.	TRBJ2-1	CASSGSLAGVTYNEQFF	TGTGCCAGCAGTGGTTCCCTAGCGGGAGTCACCTACAATGAGCAGTTCTTC
TRBV27	TRBD2	once	TRBJ2-3	CASSLVAGAPGDTQYF	TGTGCCAGCAGTTTAGTAGCGGGGGCCCCAGGAGATACGCAGTATTTT
TRBV29-1	.	.	TRBJ2-1	CSVESSGGAYNEQFF	TGCAGCGTTGAGAGTAGTGGGGGCGCCTACAATGAGCAGTTCTTC
TRBV28	TRBD2	.	TRBJ2-7	CASSFSSGSYEQYF	TGTGCCAGCAGTTTTTCTAGCGGGAGTTACGAGCAGTACTTC
TRBV6-1	TRBD2	.	TRBJ2-1	CASSEGGSSYNEQFF	TGTGCCAGCAGTGAAGGCGGGAGCTCCTACAATGAGCAGTTCTTC
TRBV4-1	.	.	TRBJ2-7	CASSQVISGQSTYEQYF	TGCGCCAGCAGCCAAGTTATTTCGGGTCAGTCTACCTACGAGCAGTACTTC
TRBV6-5	.	.	TRBJ2-2	CASSYDRPTGELFF	TGTGCCAGCAGTTACGACAGGCCTACCGGGGAGCTGTTTTTT
TRBV7-2	.	.	TRBJ2-5	CASSSGAFAETQYF	TGTGCCAGCAGCTCAGGGGCGTTCGCAGAGACCCAGTACTTC
TRBV27	.	.	TRBJ2-5	CASSLSTVDRETQYF	TGTGCCAGCAGTTTATCAACGGTTGATCGGGAGACCCAGTACTTC
TRBV2	.	.	TRBJ1-2	CASSEPGNYGYTF	TGTGCCAGCAGTGAACCGGGGAACTATGGCTACACCTTC
TRBV18	TRBD1	once	TRBJ2-3	CASSTSTGSTDTQYF	TGTGCCAGCTCCACCTCGACAGGGAGCACAGATACGCAGTATTTT
TRBV19	.	.	TRBJ2-7	CASGLYEQYF	TGTGCCAGTGGCCTCTACGAGCAGTACTTC
TRBV19	.	.	TRBJ2-1	CASSIAGGSSYNEQFF	TGTGCCAGTAGTATAGCAGGGGGGAGCTCCTACAATGAGCAGTTCTTC
TRBV6-5	TRBD1	.	TRBJ1-2	CASSYSQGAEGYTF	TGTGCCAGCAGTTACTCTCAGGGGGCGGAGGGCTACACCTTC
TRBV7-8	TRBD1	.	TRBJ2-1	CASSYRDRNNEQFF	TGTGCCAGCAGCTACCGGGACAGAAACAATGAGCAGTTCTTC
TRBV7-9	.	.	TRBJ2-4	CASSLEGGPWYF	TGTGCCAGCAGCTTAGAAGGAGGGCCGTGGTACTTC
TRBV25-1	.	once	TRBJ1-1	CASSDTMNTEAFF	TGTGCCAGCAGTGATACAATGAACACTGAAGCTTTCTTT
TRBV5-1	.	.	TRBJ2-1	CASSLASVAYNEQFF	TGCGCCAGCAGCTTGGCTAGCGTCGCCTACAATGAGCAGTTCTTC
TRBV7-9	.	.	TRBJ1-5	CASSTDIYQPQHF	TGTGCCAGCAGCACGGACATTTATCAGCCCCAGCATTTT
TRBV19	.	.	TRBJ1-1	CASSGEGTEAFF	TGTGCCAGTAGCGGGGAGGGCACTGAAGCTTTCTTT
TRBV10-3	.	.	TRBJ1-2	CAIGGRVGEVGYTF	TGTGCCATCGGGGGCCGAGTGGGAGAAGTGGGCTACACCTTC
TRBV29-1	TRBD2	.	TRBJ2-5	CSVGTSGVPQETQYF	TGCAGCGTTGGCACTAGCGGGGTCCCTCAAGAGACCCAGTACTTC
TRBV12-5	.	.	TRBJ2-1	CASGLVQARVSSYNEQFF	TGTGCTAGTGGTTTGGTACAGGCCAGGGTGAGCTCCTACAATGAGCAGTTCTTC
TRBV4-1	TRBD2	.	TRBJ2-7	CASSQVSLAASSYEQYF	TGCGCCAGCAGCCAAGTTTCCCTAGCGGCTAGCTCCTACGAGCAGTACTTC
TRBV4-1	.	.	TRBJ2-1	CASSQDVGYYNEQFF	TGCGCCAGCAGCCAAGATGTGGGCTACTACAATGAGCAGTTCTTC
TRBV30	.	.	TRBJ2-3	CAWSATGGVTDTQYF	TGTGCCTGGAGTGCAACAGGTGGGGTCACAGATACGCAGTATTTT
TRBV5-1	TRBD1	.	TRBJ1-3	CASSLEGQTAGNTIYF	TGCGCCAGCAGCTTGGAGGGACAGACTGCTGGAAACACCATATATTTT
TRBV7-3	.	.	TRBJ2-3	CASSDLTGRFGTDTQYF	TGTGCCAGCAGCGACCTGACAGGTCGATTCGGCACAGATACGCAGTATTTT
TRBV19	TRBD2	.	TRBJ2-3	CASSIAAGGTDTQYF	TGTGCCAGTAGTATAGCGGCGGGAGGGACAGATACGCAGTATTTT